The 8 T cell receptor beta chains given below trace back to one sample, sequenced in a study of shared clonotypes between healthy human individuals. Clones were read by immunoSEQ multiplex PCR, and TCRdb kept only the in-frame ones, dropping some. The sample includes 550,000 to 600,000 clones, about 80% seen only once; the top ten take 9.5% to 15%. Sequenced material: PBMCs. The receptors were sampled from a woman aged 40 to 49 in good health. Some clones in this sample may be carry-over from other donors' samples.

This clone came up a few times. V usage is TRBV5-1 and J usage is TRBJ2-1; tentatively, D is TRBD1 or TRBD2 (5 bases each). This CDR3 region has 14 residues. The V and J ends lost 3 bases and 9 bases respectively, with 16 bases between them. Germline CDR1 is SGHRS and CDR2 is YFSETQ. The CDR3 loop reads CASSSGTISIEQFF. CDR3 nucleotide sequence: TGCGCCAGCAGCTCCGGGACCATAAGTATTGAGCAGTTCTTC. Together with reference TRBV5-1 and TRBJ2-1, the CDR3 gives the full variable domain: KAGVTQTPRYLIKTRGQQVTLSCSPISGHRSVSWYQQTPGQGLQFLFEYFSETQRNKGNFPGRFSGRQFSNSRSEMNVSTLELGDSALYLCASSSGTISIEQFFGPGTRLTVL.

About this clone itself: This may stem from a read error, because a much larger clone lies one nucleotide away. The sample holds other DNA sequences that translate to the same CDR3. This chain uses TRBV20-1 with TRBJ1-2; D unresolved. CDR3 length: 10 amino acids. From germline, CDR1 is DFQATT and CDR2 SNEGSKA (reference sequence). Trimming cost V 5 bases and J 5 bases, with 6 bases left between them. CDR3: CSARGYGYTF. The CDR3 DNA reads TGCAGTGCTCGAGGTTATGGCTACACCTTC.

CDR3 loop: CASSLDGGGDQPQHF. The CDR3 coding sequence is TGTGCCAGCAGCTTAGATGGCGGGGGAGATCAGCCCCAGCATTTT. V usage is TRBV11-1 and J usage is TRBJ1-5, with D perhaps TRBD1 (5 bases). V dropped 1 base and J dropped 5 bases, with 12 bases sitting between them. This CDR3 is built from 15 residues. CDR1 SGHAT and CDR2 FQDESV come from the germline V gene (reference sequence). Filled out from reference TRBV11-1 and TRBJ1-5, the complete variable domain reads EAEVAQSPRYKITEKSQAVAFWCDPISGHATLYWYRQILGQGPELLVQFQDESVVDDSQLPKDRFSAERLKGVDSTLKIQPAELGDSAMYLCASSLDGGGDQPQHFGDGTRLSIL.

This clone was counted only a few times. The CDR3 bases are TGCGCCAGCAGCCAAGGACAGGGTCCTGGAAACACCATATATTTT. Protein: CASSQGQGPGNTIYF. The chain combines TRBV4-1 with TRBJ1-3, with 7 bases lining up with TRBD1. The germline V gene has CDR1 MGHRA and CDR2 YSYEKL. V was clipped by 1 base and J by 2 bases; unmatched bases: 2. This CDR3 contains 15 residues.

The V call is TRBV15, the J call TRBJ2-7; the match to TRBD2 covers 9 bases. The germline V gene encodes CDR1 LNHNV and CDR2 YYDKDF (reference sequence). The CDR3 runs 14 residues. Losses at the gene ends were 4 bases for V and 4 bases for J; bases not matched to a gene: 5. For the CDR3, the DNA is TGTGCCACCAGCATGACAGCGGGAGGATACGAGCAGTACTTC. Its translation: CATSMTAGGYEQYF.

V and J are TRBV5-4 and TRBJ1-4; D may be TRBD1 (6 bases). Trimming pared 5 bases from V and 0 bases from J, leaving 11 bases between. This CDR3 has 15 residues. Germline V gene data show CDR1 as SGHNT and CDR2 as YYREEE (reference sequence). Written as DNA, the CDR3 is TGTGCCAGCAGTTCGGACAGCGCAACTAATGAAAAACTGTTTTTT. This encodes CASSSDSATNEKLFF.

The chain links TRBV14 to TRBJ2-7; D gene ambiguous. The DNA matches TRBJ2-1 better at its end, which makes the J call doubtful. Germline V CDR1 and CDR2: SGHDN, FVKESK. The CDR3 covers 14 residues. The CDR3 DNA follows: TGTGCCAGCAGCCAGCGCGACTTAGAGGATGAGCAGTTCTTC. It specifies CASSQRDLEDEQFF.

The chain carries TRBV4-3 and TRBJ2-3, with 8 bases that match TRBD2. CDR1 and CDR2 (germline): LGHNA, YSLEER. This CDR3 region has 16 residues. V shed 0 bases, J shed 2 bases, and the junction held 4 bases outside the gene matches. The CDR3 DNA sequence: TGCGCCAGCAGCCAAGAGCCAGCGGGAGCCACAGATACGCAGTATTTT. This codes for CASSQEPAGATDTQYF.